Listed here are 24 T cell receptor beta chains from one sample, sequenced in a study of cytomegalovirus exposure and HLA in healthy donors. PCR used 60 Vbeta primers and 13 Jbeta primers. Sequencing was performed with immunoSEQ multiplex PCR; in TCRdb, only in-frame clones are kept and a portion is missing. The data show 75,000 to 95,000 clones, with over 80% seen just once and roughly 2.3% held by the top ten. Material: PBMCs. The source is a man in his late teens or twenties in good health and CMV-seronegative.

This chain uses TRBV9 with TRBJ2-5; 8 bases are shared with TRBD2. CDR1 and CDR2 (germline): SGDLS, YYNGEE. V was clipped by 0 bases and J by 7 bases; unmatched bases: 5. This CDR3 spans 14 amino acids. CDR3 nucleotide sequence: TGTGCCAGCAGCGTAGGGGTTAGCGGGGTGACCCAGTACTTC. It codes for CASSVGVSGVTQYF.

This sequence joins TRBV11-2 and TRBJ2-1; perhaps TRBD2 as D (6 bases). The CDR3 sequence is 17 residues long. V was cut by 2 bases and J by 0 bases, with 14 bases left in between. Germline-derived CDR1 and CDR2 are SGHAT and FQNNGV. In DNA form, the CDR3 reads TGTGCCAGCAGCTTACCCCCCAGCGGGCGCTCCTACAATGAGCAGTTCTTC. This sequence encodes CASSLPPSGRSYNEQFF. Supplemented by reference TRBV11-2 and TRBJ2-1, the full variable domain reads EAGVAQSPRYKIIEKRQSVAFWCNPISGHATLYWYQQILGQGPKLLIQFQNNGVVDDSQLPKDRFSAERLKGVDSTLKIQPAKLEDSAVYLCASSLPPSGRSYNEQFFGPGTRLTVL.

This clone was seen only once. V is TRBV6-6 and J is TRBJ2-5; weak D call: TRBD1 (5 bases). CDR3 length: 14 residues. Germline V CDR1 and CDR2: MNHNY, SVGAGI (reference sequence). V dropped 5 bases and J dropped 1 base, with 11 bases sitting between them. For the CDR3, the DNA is TGTGCCAGCAGTCATCGACAGAGCCAAGAGACCCAGTACTTC. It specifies CASSHRQSQETQYF.

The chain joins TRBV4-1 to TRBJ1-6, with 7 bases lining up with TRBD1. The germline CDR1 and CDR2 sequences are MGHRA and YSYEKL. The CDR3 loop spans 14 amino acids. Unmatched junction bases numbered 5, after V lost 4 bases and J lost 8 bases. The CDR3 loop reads CASSLRTGYSPLHF. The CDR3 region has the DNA TGCGCCAGCAGCCTCCGGACAGGTTATTCACCCCTCCACTTT.

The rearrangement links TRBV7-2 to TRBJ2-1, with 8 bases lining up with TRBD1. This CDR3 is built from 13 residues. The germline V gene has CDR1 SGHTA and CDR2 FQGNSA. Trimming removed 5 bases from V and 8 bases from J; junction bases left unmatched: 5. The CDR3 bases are TGTGCCAGCAGCGCGACAGGGGTCCATGAGCAGTTCTTC. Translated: CASSATGVHEQFF.

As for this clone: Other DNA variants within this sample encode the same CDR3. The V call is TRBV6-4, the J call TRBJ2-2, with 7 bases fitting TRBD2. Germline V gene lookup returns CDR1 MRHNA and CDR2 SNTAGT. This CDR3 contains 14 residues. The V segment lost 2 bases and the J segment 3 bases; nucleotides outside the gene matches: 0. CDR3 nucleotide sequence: TGTGCCAGCAGTGACGGGAGGGACACCGGGGAGCTGTTTTTT. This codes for CASSDGRDTGELFF.

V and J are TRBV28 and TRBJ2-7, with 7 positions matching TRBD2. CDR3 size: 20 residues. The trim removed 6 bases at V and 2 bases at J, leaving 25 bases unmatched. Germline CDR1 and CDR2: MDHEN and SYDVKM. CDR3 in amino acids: CASRLGGSGGRSKGPYEQYF. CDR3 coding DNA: TGTGCCAGCAGACTGGGGGGGAGCGGCGGGAGATCAAAGGGGCCCTACGAGCAGTACTTC. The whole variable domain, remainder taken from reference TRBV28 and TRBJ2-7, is DVKVTQSSRYLVKRTGEKVFLECVQDMDHENMFWYRQDPGLGLRLIYFSYDVKMKEKGDIPEGYSVSREKKERFSLILESASTNQTSMYLCASRLGGSGGRSKGPYEQYFGPGTRLTVT.

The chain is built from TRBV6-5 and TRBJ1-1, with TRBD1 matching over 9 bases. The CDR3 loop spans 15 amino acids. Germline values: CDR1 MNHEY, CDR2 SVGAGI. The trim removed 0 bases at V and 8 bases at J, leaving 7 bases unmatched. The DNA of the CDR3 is TGTGCCAGCAGTTACTCCGCGGACAGGGGTTCCGAAGCTTTCTTT. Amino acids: CASSYSADRGSEAFF.

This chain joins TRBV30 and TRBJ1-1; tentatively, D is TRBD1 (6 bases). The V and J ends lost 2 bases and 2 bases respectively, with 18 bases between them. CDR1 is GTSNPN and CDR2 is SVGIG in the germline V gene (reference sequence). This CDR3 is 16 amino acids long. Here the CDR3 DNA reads TGTGCCTGGAGTCTGCAACAGGGCCCCTTAAACACTGAAGCTTTCTTT. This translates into CAWSLQQGPLNTEAFF.

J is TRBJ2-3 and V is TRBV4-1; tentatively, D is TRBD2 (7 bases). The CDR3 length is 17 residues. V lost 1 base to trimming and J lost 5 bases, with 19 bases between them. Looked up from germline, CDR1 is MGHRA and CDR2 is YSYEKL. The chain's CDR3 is CASSQGLAESRGDTQYF. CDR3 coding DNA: TGCGCCAGCAGCCAAGGGCTAGCGGAGTCCAGGGGAGATACGCAGTATTTT.

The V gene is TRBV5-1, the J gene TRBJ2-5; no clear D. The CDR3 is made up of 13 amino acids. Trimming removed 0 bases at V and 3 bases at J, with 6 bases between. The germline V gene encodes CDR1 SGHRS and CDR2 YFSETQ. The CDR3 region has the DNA TGCGCCAGCAGCTTGGGTCGGGAAGAGACCCAGTACTTC. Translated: CASSLGREETQYF.

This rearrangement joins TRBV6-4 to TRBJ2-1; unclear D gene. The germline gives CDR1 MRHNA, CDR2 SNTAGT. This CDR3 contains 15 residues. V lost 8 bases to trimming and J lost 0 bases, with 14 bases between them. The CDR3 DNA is TGTGCCAGCGGCCCAACAGAGAGCTCCTACAATGAGCAGTTCTTC. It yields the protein CASGPTESSYNEQFF.

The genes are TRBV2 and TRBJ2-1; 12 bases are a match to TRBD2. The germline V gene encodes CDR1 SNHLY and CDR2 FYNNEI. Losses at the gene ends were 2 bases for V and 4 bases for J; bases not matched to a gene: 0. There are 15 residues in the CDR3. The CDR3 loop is CASSETSGRYNEQFF. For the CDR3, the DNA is TGTGCCAGCAGTGAAACTAGCGGGAGGTACAATGAGCAGTTCTTC.

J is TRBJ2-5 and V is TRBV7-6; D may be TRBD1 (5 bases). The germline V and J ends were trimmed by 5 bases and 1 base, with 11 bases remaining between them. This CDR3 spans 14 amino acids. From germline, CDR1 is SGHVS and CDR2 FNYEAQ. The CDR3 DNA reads TGTGCCAGCAGCGTAGGGGCAGTCCAAGAGACCCAGTACTTC. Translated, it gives CASSVGAVQETQYF. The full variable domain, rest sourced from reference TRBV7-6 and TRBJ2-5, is GAGVSQSPRYKVTKRGQDVALRCDPISGHVSLYWYRQALGQGPEFLTYFNYEAQQDKSGLPNDRFSAERPEGSISTLTIQRTEQRDSAMYRCASSVGAVQETQYFGPGTRLLVL.

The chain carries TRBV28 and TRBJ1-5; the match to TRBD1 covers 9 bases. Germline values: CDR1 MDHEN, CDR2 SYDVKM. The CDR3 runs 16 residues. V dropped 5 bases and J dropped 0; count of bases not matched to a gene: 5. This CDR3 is CASSPWDRASNQPQHF. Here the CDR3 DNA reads TGTGCCAGCAGTCCCTGGGACAGGGCTAGCAATCAGCCCCAGCATTTT.

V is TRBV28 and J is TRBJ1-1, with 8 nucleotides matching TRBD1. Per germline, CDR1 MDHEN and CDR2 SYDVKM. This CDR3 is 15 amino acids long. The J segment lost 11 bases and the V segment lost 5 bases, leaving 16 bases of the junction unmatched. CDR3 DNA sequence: TGTGCCAGCAGTCCCGACAGGGGAGGGAGGATTTTGGCTTTCTTT. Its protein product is CASSPDRGGRILAFF.

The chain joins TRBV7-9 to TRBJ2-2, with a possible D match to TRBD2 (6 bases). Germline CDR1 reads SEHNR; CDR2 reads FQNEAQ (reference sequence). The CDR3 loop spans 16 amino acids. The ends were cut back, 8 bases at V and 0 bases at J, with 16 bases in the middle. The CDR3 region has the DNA TGTGCCAGCCCTACTATGGGCGGGACGAACACCGGGGAGCTGTTTTTT. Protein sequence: CASPTMGGTNTGELFF.

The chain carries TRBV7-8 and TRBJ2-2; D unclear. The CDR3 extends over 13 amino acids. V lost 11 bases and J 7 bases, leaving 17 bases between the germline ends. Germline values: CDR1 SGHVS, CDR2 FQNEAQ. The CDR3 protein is CASHAQAHGELFF. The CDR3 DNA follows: TGTGCCTCCCACGCCCAGGCTCACGGGGAGCTGTTTTTT. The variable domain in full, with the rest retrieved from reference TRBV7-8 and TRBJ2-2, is GAGVSQSPRYKVAKRGQDVALRCDPISGHVSLFWYQQALGQGPEFLTYFQNEAQLDKSGLPSDRFFAERPEGSVSTLKIQRTQQEDSAVYLCASHAQAHGELFFGEGSRLTVL.

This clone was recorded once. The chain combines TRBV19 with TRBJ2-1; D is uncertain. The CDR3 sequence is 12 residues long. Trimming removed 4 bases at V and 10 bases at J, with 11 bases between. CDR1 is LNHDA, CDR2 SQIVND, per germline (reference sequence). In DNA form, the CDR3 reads TGTGCCAGTAGTACAACCCAGAAGGAGCAGTTCTTC. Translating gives CASSTTQKEQFF.

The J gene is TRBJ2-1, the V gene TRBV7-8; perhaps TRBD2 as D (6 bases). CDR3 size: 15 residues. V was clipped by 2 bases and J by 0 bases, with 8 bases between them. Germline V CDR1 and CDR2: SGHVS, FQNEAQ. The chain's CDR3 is CASSLRRDSYNEQFF. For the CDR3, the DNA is TGTGCCAGCAGCTTAAGGCGGGACTCCTACAATGAGCAGTTCTTC.

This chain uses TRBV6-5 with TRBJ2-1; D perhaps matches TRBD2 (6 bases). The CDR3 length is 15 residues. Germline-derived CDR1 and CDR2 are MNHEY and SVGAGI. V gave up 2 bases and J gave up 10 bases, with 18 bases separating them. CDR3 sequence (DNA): TGTGCCAGCAGTTACCGGTCTAGCGTGCCGCGGGAGCAGTTCTTC. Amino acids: CASSYRSSVPREQFF.

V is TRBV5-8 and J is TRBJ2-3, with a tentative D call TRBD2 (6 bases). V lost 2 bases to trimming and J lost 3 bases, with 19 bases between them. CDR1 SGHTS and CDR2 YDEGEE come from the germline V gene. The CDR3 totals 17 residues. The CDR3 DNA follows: TGTGCCAGCAGCTTCAACCGGATAAACCGGGGGACAGATACGCAGTATTTT. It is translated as CASSFNRINRGTDTQYF.

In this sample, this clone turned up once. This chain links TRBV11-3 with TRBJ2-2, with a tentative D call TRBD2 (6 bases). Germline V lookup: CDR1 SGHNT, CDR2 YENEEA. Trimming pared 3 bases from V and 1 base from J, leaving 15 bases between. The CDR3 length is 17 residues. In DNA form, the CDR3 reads TGTGCCAGCAGCTTTGCCCCGGGACTCAAGAACACCGGGGAGCTGTTTTTT. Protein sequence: CASSFAPGLKNTGELFF.

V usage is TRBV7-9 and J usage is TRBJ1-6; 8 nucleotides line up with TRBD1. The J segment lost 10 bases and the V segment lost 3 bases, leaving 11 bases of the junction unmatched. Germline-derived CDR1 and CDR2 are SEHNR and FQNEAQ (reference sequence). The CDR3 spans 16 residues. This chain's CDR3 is CASSFISGGPGSPLHF. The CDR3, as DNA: TGTGCCAGCAGCTTTATCTCAGGGGGCCCTGGATCACCCCTCCACTTT.